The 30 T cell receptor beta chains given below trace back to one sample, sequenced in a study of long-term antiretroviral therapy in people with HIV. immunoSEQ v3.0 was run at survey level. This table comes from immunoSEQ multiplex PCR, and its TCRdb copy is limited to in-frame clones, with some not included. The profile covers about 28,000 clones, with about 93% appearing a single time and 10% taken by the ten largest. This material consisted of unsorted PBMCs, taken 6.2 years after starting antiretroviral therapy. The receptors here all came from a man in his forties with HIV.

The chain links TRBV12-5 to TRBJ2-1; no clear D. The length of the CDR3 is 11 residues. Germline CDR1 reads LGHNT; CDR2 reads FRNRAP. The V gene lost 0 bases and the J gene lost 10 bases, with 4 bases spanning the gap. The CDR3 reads CASGLVNEQFF. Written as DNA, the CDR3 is TGTGCTAGTGGTTTGGTAAACGAGCAGTTCTTC.

CDR3: CASSYGTSGTDTQYF. The CDR3 bases are TGTGCCAGCAGCTATGGGACTAGCGGCACAGATACGCAGTATTTT. The chain joins TRBV7-6 to TRBJ2-3; 10 bases agree with TRBD2. Germline V gene sequence: CDR1 SGHVS, CDR2 FNYEAQ. The J segment lost 1 base and the V segment lost 4 bases, leaving 2 bases of the junction unmatched. CDR3 length equals 15 residues.

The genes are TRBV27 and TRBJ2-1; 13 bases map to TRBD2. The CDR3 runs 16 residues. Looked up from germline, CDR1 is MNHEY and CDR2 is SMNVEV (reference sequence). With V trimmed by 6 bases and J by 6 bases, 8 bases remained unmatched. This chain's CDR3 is CASSPSGTSGINEQFF. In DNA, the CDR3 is TGTGCCAGCAGCCCATCCGGGACTAGCGGGATCAATGAGCAGTTCTTC.

Here the CDR3 reads CASSPRLADYNEQFF. The CDR3 bases are TGCGCCAGCAGCCCCCGACTAGCAGATTACAATGAGCAGTTCTTC. V and J are TRBV5-1 and TRBJ2-1; 7 positions match TRBD2. V dropped 4 bases and J dropped 4; count of bases not matched to a gene: 8. Germline V gene lookup returns CDR1 SGHRS and CDR2 YFSETQ. The CDR3 spans 15 residues.

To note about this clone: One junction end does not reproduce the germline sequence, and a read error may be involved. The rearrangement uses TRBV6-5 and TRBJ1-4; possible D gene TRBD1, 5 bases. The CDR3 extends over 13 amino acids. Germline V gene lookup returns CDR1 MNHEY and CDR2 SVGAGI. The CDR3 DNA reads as TGTGCCAGCAGCAGGGTGGGTAATGTAAAACTGTTTTTT. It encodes CASSRVGNVKLFF.

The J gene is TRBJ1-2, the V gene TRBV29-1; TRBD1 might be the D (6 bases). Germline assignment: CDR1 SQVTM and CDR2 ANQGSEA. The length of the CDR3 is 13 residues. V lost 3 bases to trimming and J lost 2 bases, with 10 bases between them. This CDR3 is CSVDGQGNYGYTF. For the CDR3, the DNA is TGCAGCGTTGACGGGCAGGGGAACTATGGCTACACCTTC.

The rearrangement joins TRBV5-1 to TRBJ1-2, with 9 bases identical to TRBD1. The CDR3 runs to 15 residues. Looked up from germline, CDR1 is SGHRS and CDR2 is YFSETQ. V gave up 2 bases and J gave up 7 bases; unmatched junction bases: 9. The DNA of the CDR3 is TGCGCCAGCAGCTTTCTGGGACAGGGCGGTTCTGGCTACACCTTC. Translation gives CASSFLGQGGSGYTF. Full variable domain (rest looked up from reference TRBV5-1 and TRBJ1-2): KAGVTQTPRYLIKTRGQQVTLSCSPISGHRSVSWYQQTPGQGLQFLFEYFSETQRNKGNFPGRFSGRQFSNSRSEMNVSTLELGDSALYLCASSFLGQGGSGYTFGSGTRLTVV.

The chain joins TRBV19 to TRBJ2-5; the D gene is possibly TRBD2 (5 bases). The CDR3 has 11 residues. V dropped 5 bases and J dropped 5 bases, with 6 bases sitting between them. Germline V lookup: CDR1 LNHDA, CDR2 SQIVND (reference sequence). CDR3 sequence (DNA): TGTGCCAGTAGTCCGGGGGAGACCCAGTACTTC. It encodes CASSPGETQYF.

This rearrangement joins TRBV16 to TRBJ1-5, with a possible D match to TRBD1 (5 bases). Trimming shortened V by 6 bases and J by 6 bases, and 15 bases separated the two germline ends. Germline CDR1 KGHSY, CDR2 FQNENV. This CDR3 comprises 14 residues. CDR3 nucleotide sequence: TGTGCCAGCAGTCCGGATTCTGGGGGTCAGCCCCAGCATTTT. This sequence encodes CASSPDSGGQPQHF.

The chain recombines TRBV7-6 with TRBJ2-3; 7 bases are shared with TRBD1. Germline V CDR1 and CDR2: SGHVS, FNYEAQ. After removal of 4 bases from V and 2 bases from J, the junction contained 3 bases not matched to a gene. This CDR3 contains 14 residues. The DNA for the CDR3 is TGTGCCAGCAGCTCCGACAGGGTCACAGATACGCAGTATTTT. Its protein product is CASSSDRVTDTQYF.

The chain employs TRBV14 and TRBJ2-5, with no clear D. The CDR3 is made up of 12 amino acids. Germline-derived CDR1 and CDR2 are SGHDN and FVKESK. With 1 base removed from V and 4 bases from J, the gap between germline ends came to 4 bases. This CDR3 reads CASSQVLETQYF. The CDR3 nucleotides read TGTGCCAGCAGCCAAGTGCTAGAGACCCAGTACTTC.

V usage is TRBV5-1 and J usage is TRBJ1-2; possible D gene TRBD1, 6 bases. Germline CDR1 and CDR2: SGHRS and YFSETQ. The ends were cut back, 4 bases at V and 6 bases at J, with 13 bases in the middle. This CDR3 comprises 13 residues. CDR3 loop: CASSISGQHGYTF. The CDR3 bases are TGCGCCAGCAGCATTTCGGGACAACATGGCTACACCTTC.

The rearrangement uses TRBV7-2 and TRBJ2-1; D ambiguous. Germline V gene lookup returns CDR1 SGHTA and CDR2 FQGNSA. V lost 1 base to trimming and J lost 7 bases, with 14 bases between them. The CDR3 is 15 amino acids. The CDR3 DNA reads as TGTGCCAGCAGCTTAGGGACCTTTTACGGGAATGAGCAGTTCTTC. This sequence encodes CASSLGTFYGNEQFF.

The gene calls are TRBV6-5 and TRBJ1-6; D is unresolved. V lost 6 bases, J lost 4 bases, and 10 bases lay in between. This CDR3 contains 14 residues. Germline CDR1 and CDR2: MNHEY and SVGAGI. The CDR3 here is CASSRTEYNSPLHF. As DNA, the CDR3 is TGTGCCAGCAGCCGGACCGAATATAATTCACCCCTCCACTTT.

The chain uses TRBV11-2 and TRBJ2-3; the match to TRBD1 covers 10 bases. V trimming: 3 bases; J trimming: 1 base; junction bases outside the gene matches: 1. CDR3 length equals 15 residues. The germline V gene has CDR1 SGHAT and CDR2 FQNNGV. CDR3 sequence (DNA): TGTGCCAGCAGCTTCGACAGGGGGCGCACAGATACGCAGTATTTT. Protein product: CASSFDRGRTDTQYF. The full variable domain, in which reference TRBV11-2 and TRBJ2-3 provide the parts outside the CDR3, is EAGVAQSPRYKIIEKRQSVAFWCNPISGHATLYWYQQILGQGPKLLIQFQNNGVVDDSQLPKDRFSAERLKGVDSTLKIQPAKLEDSAVYLCASSFDRGRTDTQYFGPGTRLTVL.

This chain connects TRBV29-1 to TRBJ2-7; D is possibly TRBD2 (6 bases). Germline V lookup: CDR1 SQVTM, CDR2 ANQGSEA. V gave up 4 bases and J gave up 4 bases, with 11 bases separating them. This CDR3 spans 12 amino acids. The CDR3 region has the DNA TGCAGCGTTGCGGAGGGCACGTACGAGCAGTACTTC. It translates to CSVAEGTYEQYF.

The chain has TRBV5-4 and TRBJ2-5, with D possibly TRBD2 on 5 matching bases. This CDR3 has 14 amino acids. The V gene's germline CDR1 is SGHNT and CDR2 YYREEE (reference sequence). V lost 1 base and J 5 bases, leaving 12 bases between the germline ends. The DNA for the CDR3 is TGTGCCAGCAGCTTGCCGGGGAGTAGGGAGACCCAGTACTTC. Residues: CASSLPGSRETQYF.

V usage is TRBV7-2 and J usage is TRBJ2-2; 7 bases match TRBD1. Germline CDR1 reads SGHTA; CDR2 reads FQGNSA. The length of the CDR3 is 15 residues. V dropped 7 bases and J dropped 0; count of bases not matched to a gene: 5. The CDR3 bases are TGTGCCAGCACACGAGACAGGGCGAACACCGGGGAGCTGTTTTTT. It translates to CASTRDRANTGELFF.

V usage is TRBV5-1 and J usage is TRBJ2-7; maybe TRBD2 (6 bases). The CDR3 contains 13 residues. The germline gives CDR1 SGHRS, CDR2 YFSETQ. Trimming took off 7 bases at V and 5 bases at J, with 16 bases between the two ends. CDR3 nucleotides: TGCGCCAGCGCCGTCCTCACGGGAGACGAGCAGTACTTC. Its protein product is CASAVLTGDEQYF. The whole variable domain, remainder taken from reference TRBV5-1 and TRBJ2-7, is KAGVTQTPRYLIKTRGQQVTLSCSPISGHRSVSWYQQTPGQGLQFLFEYFSETQRNKGNFPGRFSGRQFSNSRSEMNVSTLELGDSALYLCASAVLTGDEQYFGPGTRLTVT.

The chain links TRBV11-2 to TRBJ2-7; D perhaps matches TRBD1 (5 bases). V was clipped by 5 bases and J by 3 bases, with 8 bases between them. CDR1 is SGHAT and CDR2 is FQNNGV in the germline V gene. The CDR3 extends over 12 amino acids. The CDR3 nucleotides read TGTGCCAGCAGCCCAGGGTACTACGAGCAGTACTTC. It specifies CASSPGYYEQYF.

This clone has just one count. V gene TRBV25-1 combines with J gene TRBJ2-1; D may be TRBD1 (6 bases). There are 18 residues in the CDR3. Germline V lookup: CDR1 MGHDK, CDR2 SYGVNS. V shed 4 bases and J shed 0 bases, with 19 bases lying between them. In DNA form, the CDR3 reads TGTGCCAGCAGTGGAATACGACAGGCCCTGAGCTCCTACAATGAGCAGTTCTTC. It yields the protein CASSGIRQALSSYNEQFF. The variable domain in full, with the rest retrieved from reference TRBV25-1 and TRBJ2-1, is EADIYQTPRYLVIGTGKKITLECSQTMGHDKMYWYQQDPGMELHLIHYSYGVNSTEKGDLSSESTVSRIRTEHFPLTLESARPSHTSQYLCASSGIRQALSSYNEQFFGPGTRLTVL.

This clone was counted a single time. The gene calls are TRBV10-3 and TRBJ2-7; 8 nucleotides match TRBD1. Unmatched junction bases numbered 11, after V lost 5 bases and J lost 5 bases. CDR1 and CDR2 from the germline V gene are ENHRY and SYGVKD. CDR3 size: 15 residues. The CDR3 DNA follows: TGTGCCATCAGTCGCCCGGGGGACAGGCTCAACGAGCAGTACTTC. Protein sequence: CAISRPGDRLNEQYF.

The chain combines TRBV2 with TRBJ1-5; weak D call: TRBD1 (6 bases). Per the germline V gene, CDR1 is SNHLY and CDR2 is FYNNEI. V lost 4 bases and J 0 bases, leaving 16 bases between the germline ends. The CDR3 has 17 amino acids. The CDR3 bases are TGTGCCAGCAGTGTAAGCGCAGGGGCCCATAGCAATCAGCCCCAGCATTTT. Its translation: CASSVSAGAHSNQPQHF.

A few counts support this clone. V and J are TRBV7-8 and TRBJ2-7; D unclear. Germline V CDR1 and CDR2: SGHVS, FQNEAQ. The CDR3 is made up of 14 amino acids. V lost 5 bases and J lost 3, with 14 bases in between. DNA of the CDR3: TGTGCCAGCAGCCCTGGTCGGGTGGACTACGAGCAGTACTTC. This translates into CASSPGRVDYEQYF.

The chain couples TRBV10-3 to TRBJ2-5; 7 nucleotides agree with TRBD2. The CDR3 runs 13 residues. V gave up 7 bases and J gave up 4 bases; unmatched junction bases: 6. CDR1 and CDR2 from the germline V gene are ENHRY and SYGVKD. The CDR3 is CAITLGEGETQYF. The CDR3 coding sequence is TGTGCCATCACCTTAGGGGAGGGAGAGACCCAGTACTTC.

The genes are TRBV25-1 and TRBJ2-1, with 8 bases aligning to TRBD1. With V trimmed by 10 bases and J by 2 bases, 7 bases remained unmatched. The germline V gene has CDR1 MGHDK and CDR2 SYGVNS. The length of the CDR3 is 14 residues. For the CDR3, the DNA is TGTGCCACCTGTGGGACAGGCCCCTACAATGAGCAGTTCTTC. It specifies CATCGTGPYNEQFF.

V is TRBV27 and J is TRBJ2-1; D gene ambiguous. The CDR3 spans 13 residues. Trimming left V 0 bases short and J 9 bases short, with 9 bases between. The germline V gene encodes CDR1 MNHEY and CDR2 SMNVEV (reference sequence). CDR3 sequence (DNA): TGTGCCAGCAGTTTATCGTTCCAGGCTGAGCAGTTCTTC. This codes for CASSLSFQAEQFF.

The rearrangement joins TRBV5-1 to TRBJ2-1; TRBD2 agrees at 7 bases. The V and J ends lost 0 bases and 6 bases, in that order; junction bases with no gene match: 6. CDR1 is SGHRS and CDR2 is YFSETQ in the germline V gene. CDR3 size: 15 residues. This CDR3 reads CASSLVSGGTNEQFF. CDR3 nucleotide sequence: TGCGCCAGCAGCTTGGTTTCGGGAGGAACCAATGAGCAGTTCTTC.

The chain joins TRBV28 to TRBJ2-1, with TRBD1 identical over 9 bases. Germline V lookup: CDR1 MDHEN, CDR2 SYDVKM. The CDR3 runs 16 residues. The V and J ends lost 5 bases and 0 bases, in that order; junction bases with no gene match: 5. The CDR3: CASSPSTGGSYNEQFF. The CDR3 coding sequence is TGTGCCAGCAGTCCTTCGACAGGGGGCTCCTACAATGAGCAGTTCTTC.

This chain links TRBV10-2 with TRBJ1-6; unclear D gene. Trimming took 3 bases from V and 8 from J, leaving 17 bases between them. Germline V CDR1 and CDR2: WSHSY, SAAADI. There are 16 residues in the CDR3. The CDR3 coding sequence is TGCGCCAGCAGTGAACTTCCCTGGACTTCTGATTCACCCCTCCACTTT. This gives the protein CASSELPWTSDSPLHF.